The rows below give T cell receptor beta chains drawn from one sample of a study of radiotherapy plus CTLA-4 blockade in lung cancer. The method was immunoSEQ multiplex PCR; TCRdb's version includes in-frame clones alone and lacks a portion of them. The sample lists 70,000 to 95,000 clones; around nine tenths were seen once. Material: peripheral blood, obtained from a patient treated with radiotherapy plus ipilimumab. The receptors here all came from a human donor with non-small cell lung cancer that progressed on radiotherapy plus ipilimumab. The CDR3 runs from the conserved cysteine through the conserved F or W. Fields, in order: D gene, J gene, V gene, clone size, CDR3 protein, CDR3 DNA. The D gene is left open where the match is weak. Size is stated for part of the rows, as once, few or many counts, or as a class when the clone is expanded.

>.|TRBJ2-5|TRBV4-3|.
CASSQDSMRTQYF
TGCGCCAGCAGCCAAGATTCCATGCGGACCCAGTACTTC
>.|TRBJ2-7|TRBV7-9|.
CASSQLEHEQYF
TGTGCCAGCAGCCAACTGGAGCACGAGCAGTACTTC
>.|TRBJ1-5|TRBV25-1|few
CASSGPQAGQPQHF
TGTGCCAGCAGCGGGCCTCAAGCAGGTCAGCCCCAGCATTTT
>.|TRBJ2-1|TRBV19|.
CASSIGVHNEQFF
TGTGCCAGTAGTATAGGCGTCCACAATGAGCAGTTCTTC
>.|TRBJ2-5|TRBV4-2|.
CASSQRVGETQYF
TGTGCCAGCAGCCAAAGGGTCGGAGAGACCCAGTACTTC
>TRBD1|TRBJ1-1|TRBV27|.
CASSLSPGQGATEAFF
TGTGCCAGCAGTTTATCGCCGGGACAGGGGGCCACTGAAGCTTTCTTT
>TRBD2|TRBJ2-1|TRBV4-2|.
CASSQATSGHNEQFF
TGTGCCAGCAGCCAAGCGACTAGCGGGCACAATGAGCAGTTCTTC
>.|TRBJ1-1|TRBV19|.
CASSHGYMNTEAFF
TGTGCCAGTAGCCATGGATATATGAACACTGAAGCTTTCTTT
>.|TRBJ2-2|TRBV7-2|.
CASSPRALGNTGELFF
TGTGCCAGCAGCCCCCGCGCCCTGGGAAACACCGGGGAGCTGTTTTTT
>.|TRBJ1-4|TRBV18|.
CASRPQNEKLFF
TGTGCCAGCCGACCTCAGAATGAAAAACTGTTTTTT
>TRBD1|TRBJ2-7|TRBV19|.
CASSNVQGPLLF
TGTGCCAGTAGTAATGTACAGGGGCCCCTTCTCTTC
>.|TRBJ2-5|TRBV5-4|.
CASSLMGPQETQYF
TGTGCCAGCAGCTTGATGGGGCCCCAAGAGACCCAGTACTTC
>.|TRBJ2-1|TRBV9|.
CASSVNIGYNEQFF
TGTGCCAGCAGCGTAAACATCGGCTACAATGAGCAGTTCTTC
>TRBD2|TRBJ2-1|TRBV11-3|.
CASSLVQFSGLAYNEQFF
TGTGCCAGCAGCTTAGTCCAATTCTCGGGACTAGCCTACAATGAGCAGTTCTTC
>.|TRBJ2-3|TRBV6-6|.
CASRSIPTDTQYF
TGTGCCAGCCGCTCCATCCCCACAGATACGCAGTATTTT
>.|TRBJ1-1|TRBV2|.
CASSIGQMNTEAFF
TGTGCCAGCAGTATTGGACAGATGAACACTGAAGCTTTCTTT
>.|TRBJ1-5|TRBV28|.
CASSINDLQPQHF
TGTGCCAGCAGCATTAACGACCTCCAGCCCCAGCATTTT
>.|TRBJ2-5|TRBV5-1|.
CASSFNRQETQYF
TGCGCCAGCAGCTTCAACAGGCAAGAGACCCAGTACTTC
>TRBD2|TRBJ2-3|TRBV7-7|.
CASSFQAGDTQYF
TGTGCTAGCAGCTTTCAAGCGGGGGATACGCAGTATTTT
>.|TRBJ1-5|TRBV15|.
CATSPAGPGEYSNQPQHF
TGTGCCACCAGCCCTGCGGGGCCGGGGGAATATAGCAATCAGCCCCAGCATTTT
>TRBD2|TRBJ2-2|TRBV7-9|.
CASSPPGLVGAGELFF
TGTGCCAGCAGCCCCCCGGGACTAGTGGGTGCCGGGGAGCTGTTTTTT
>TRBD2|TRBJ2-7|TRBV4-1|.
CASSFGLADYEQYF
TGCGCCAGCAGCTTCGGACTAGCGGACTACGAGCAGTACTTC
>.|TRBJ1-1|TRBV18|.
CASSPPVRGDTEAFF
TGTGCCAGCTCACCACCGGTTCGGGGGGACACTGAAGCTTTCTTT
>.|TRBJ1-5|TRBV7-8|.
CASSSEGSQPQHF
TGTGCCAGCAGCTCGGAGGGGAGTCAGCCCCAGCATTTT
>.|TRBJ2-5|TRBV4-2|.
CASSQRMYQETQYF
TGTGCCAGCAGCCAAAGAATGTACCAAGAGACCCAGTACTTC
>.|TRBJ1-6|TRBV7-2|.
CASSLVQLNSPLHF
TGTGCCAGCAGCTTAGTTCAGCTAAATTCACCCCTCCACTTT
>.|TRBJ2-2|TRBV7-8|.
CASNPRRNMNTGELFF
TGTGCCAGCAATCCCCGCCGGAATATGAACACCGGGGAGCTGTTTTTT
>TRBD2|TRBJ2-7|TRBV5-4|.
CASSPGLAAYEQYF
TGTGCCAGCAGCCCCGGACTAGCGGCCTACGAGCAGTACTTC